Listed below are T cell receptor beta chains from one sample, sequenced in a study of beta chain features in type 1 diabetes. Only in-frame clones appear in the TCRdb table, and some are missing; sequencing was by immunoSEQ multiplex PCR. The profile shows 200,000 to 250,000 clones, 9.5% to 13% of them singletons. Material: central memory CD4+ T cells from blood. These receptors originate from a man younger than 35 in good health. Each CDR3 is given with its conserved first and last residue. Each record gives: clone size, J gene, D gene, V gene, CDR3 protein, CDR3 DNA. A D gene is named only where the DNA matches it firmly. Only part of the rows carry a size: once, few, many, or a class if the clone is expanded.

. TRBJ2-1 TRBD2 TRBV29-1 CSAGLATNNEQFF TGCAGCGCCGGACTAGCGACCAACAATGAGCAGTTCTTC
. TRBJ2-1 . TRBV30 CAWGLRGTKFF TGTGCCTGGGGTCTGCGCGGGACAAAGTTCTTC
few TRBJ2-1 . TRBV2 CASRETGVYNEQFF TGTGCCAGCAGAGAGACGGGAGTTTACAATGAGCAGTTCTTC
few TRBJ2-7 TRBD2 TRBV15 CATSRESSGSYEQYF TGTGCCACCAGCAGAGAGTCTAGCGGGAGTTACGAGCAGTACTTC
few TRBJ1-3 . TRBV4-3 CASSQQGRNTIYF TGCGCCAGCAGCCAACAAGGACGAAACACCATATATTTT
few TRBJ2-7 . TRBV5-6 CASRPGPSYEQYF TGTGCCAGCAGGCCAGGGCCTAGCTACGAGCAGTACTTC
. TRBJ2-3 . TRBV29-1 CSVREWGSGRMDTQYF TGCAGCGTTCGTGAATGGGGCTCCGGTCGGATGGATACGCAGTATTTT
. TRBJ2-3 . TRBV7-9 CASSLSKNLDTQYF TGTGCCAGCAGCTTAAGTAAGAACTTGGATACGCAGTATTTT
. TRBJ2-2 . TRBV28 CASTLGGNTGELFF TGTGCCAGCACCCTGGGGGGAAACACCGGGGAGCTGTTTTTT
. TRBJ2-7 . TRBV28 CASSDNYEQYF TGTGCCAGCAGTGATAATTACGAGCAGTACTTC
few TRBJ2-3 . TRBV18 CASSRATRVETQYF TGTGCCAGCTCACGTGCTACCCGGGTGGAAACGCAGTATTTT
few TRBJ1-5 . TRBV30 CAWSTGPPNQPQHF TGTGCCTGGAGTACGGGTCCCCCTAATCAGCCCCAGCATTTT
few TRBJ2-1 . TRBV11-1 CASSLGLWWGEDNNEQFF TGTGCCAGCAGCTTAGGTCTGTGGTGGGGTGAGGACAACAATGAGCAGTTCTTC
. TRBJ2-1 . TRBV2 CASSGQGRNEQFF TGTGCCAGCTCCGGCCAGGGAAGGAATGAGCAGTTCTTC
few TRBJ2-1 . TRBV10-3 CAISDDDNEQFF TGTGCCATCAGTGACGATGACAATGAGCAGTTCTTC
. TRBJ2-5 . TRBV30 CAWRLTQGGAETQYF TGTGCCTGGAGGTTGACGCAGGGTGGGGCAGAGACCCAGTACTTC
. TRBJ2-3 TRBD2 TRBV6-6 CASSYSAGADTQYF TGTGCCAGCAGTTACAGCGCGGGAGCAGATACGCAGTATTTT
. TRBJ2-3 TRBD2 TRBV7-8 CASSPRTSGGTDTQYF TGTGCCAGCAGCCCCCGGACTAGCGGGGGCACAGATACGCAGTATTTT
few TRBJ2-1 . TRBV2 CASNESPLASYNEQFF TGTGCCAGCAATGAGTCACCTCTAGCCTCGTACAATGAGCAGTTCTTC
. TRBJ2-5 TRBD2 TRBV29-1 CSASSGSTREQYF TGCAGCGCATCTAGCGGGAGTACGAGAGAGCAGTACTTC
. TRBJ2-7 . TRBV7-6 CASAPGATYEQYF TGTGCCAGCGCACCCGGGGCCACCTACGAGCAGTACTTC
. TRBJ2-7 . TRBV2 CASRRTGPNYEQYF TGTGCCAGCAGGCGGACCGGACCCAACTACGAGCAGTACTTC
few TRBJ1-1 TRBD1 TRBV4-2 CASSQAYGQGNTEAFF TGTGCCAGCAGCCAAGCGTATGGACAGGGGAACACTGAAGCTTTCTTT
. TRBJ2-7 . TRBV15 CATSPGGTGWYEQYF TGTGCCACCAGCCCGGGGGGGACAGGGTGGTACGAGCAGTACTTC
few TRBJ2-5 TRBD2 TRBV30 CAWSVVRGLAGQETQYF TGTGCCTGGAGTGTAGTTAGAGGACTAGCGGGCCAAGAGACCCAGTACTTC
few TRBJ1-5 TRBD1 TRBV2 CASAGQAFNQPQHF TGTGCCAGCGCGGGACAGGCGTTCAATCAGCCCCAGCATTTT
. TRBJ1-2 TRBD1 TRBV7-2 CASSLGDRYGYTF TGTGCCAGCAGCTTAGGGGACAGATATGGCTACACCTTC
. TRBJ2-3 . TRBV7-9 CASSLAVPQGTDTQYF TGTGCCAGCAGCTTGGCCGTGCCCCAGGGCACAGATACGCAGTATTTT
. TRBJ2-1 . TRBV11-2 CASSLERGNYNEQFF TGTGCCAGCAGCTTAGAGCGCGGGAACTACAATGAGCAGTTCTTC
. TRBJ2-1 . TRBV5-6 CASSSDLRNEQFF TGTGCCAGCAGCTCTGACCTGAGGAATGAGCAGTTCTTC
. TRBJ2-7 . TRBV29-1 CSVSRGTYEQYF TGCAGCGTTTCAAGAGGTACCTACGAGCAGTACTTC
. TRBJ2-7 TRBD2 TRBV6-5 CASNTGGAREQYF TGTGCCAGCAACACCGGGGGGGCTCGGGAGCAGTACTTC
few TRBJ2-7 TRBD1 TRBV27 CASSAGGVYEQYF TGTGCCAGCAGTGCAGGGGGCGTTTACGAGCAGTACTTC
. TRBJ1-4 TRBD1 TRBV14 CASSQLAGTGNEKLFF TGTGCCAGCAGCCAACTAGCCGGGACAGGGAATGAAAAACTGTTTTTT
few TRBJ2-7 . TRBV5-1 CASSLVQGGHEQYF TGCGCCAGCAGCTTGGTACAGGGTGGCCACGAGCAGTACTTC
. TRBJ2-7 TRBD2 TRBV30 CAWSQGLVSHEQYF TGTGCCTGGAGTCAAGGACTAGTAAGCCACGAGCAGTACTTC
few TRBJ1-1 . TRBV2 CASIPGRWTEAFF TGTGCCAGCATTCCTGGGAGGTGGACTGAAGCTTTCTTT
few TRBJ1-1 TRBD1 TRBV6-1 CASSTRQGMWTEAFF TGTGCCAGCAGTACTCGACAGGGAATGTGGACTGAAGCTTTCTTT
. TRBJ2-7 . TRBV7-9 CASSLALGVSGEQYF TGTGCCAGCAGCTTAGCGCTGGGGGTGTCGGGCGAGCAGTACTTC
few TRBJ1-4 TRBD1 TRBV9 CASSASGQAEKLFF TGTGCCAGCAGCGCCTCTGGACAGGCTGAAAAACTGTTTTTT
. TRBJ2-7 TRBD1 TRBV6-5 CASSPTGGQGNEQYF TGTGCCAGCAGTCCGACGGGGGGACAGGGTAACGAGCAGTACTTC